Shown below are 10 T cell receptor beta chains from a single sample sequenced in a study of T cells after yellow fever vaccination. TCRdb processed the 5' RACE reads anew with MiXCR; each CDR3 protein has one entry. Of 200,000 to 300,000 distinct CDR3 sequences in the sample, about 7.1% are singletons; the top ten hold more than 0.8%. The sequences come from CD4+ T cells sorted from PBMCs, collected 15 days after the yellow fever booster vaccination. These receptors were obtained from a man aged 25-45 years who received the YFV17D yellow fever vaccine.

This clonotype has at least ten counts. V is TRBV28 and J is TRBJ1-3, with D possibly matching TRBD1 (5 bases). Germline-derived CDR1 and CDR2 are MDHEN and SYDVKM. This CDR3 has 18 amino acids. The ends were cut back, 5 bases at V and 0 bases at J, with 20 bases in the middle. The CDR3 region is CASSPKGKTGNSGNTIYF. DNA of the CDR3: TGTGCCAGCAGTCCCAAGGGGAAGACGGGGAACTCTGGAAACACCATATATTTT.

The sample holds many counts of this clonotype. The chain has TRBV21-1 and TRBJ1-2. TRBV21-1 is a listed pseudogene. CDR3 length: 15 amino acids. The CDR3 sequence is CASSKASTSVYGYTF. CDR3 nucleotide sequence: TGTGCCAGCAGCAAAGCGTCAACTTCGGTCTATGGCTACACCTTC.

There are a few counts of this clonotype. The chain couples TRBV20-1 to TRBJ2-7; D is possibly TRBD2 (5 bases). Trimming removed 0 bases at V and 0 bases at J, with 15 bases between. Germline loops: CDR1 DFQATT, CDR2 SNEGSKA (reference sequence). The CDR3 extends over 16 amino acids. This CDR3 is CSARDSDFTRSYEQYF. In nucleotides, the CDR3 is TGCAGTGCTAGAGATTCGGACTTCACCCGCTCCTACGAGCAGTACTTC.

This clonotype was picked up a small number of times. This chain uses TRBV11-2 with TRBJ2-3, with D unclear. Trimming pared 2 bases from V and 2 bases from J, leaving 8 bases between. The CDR3 totals 14 residues. Germline CDR1 is SGHAT and CDR2 is FQNNGV. The CDR3 DNA reads as TGTGCCAGCAGCTTACAGGAAGTCACAGATACGCAGTATTTT. Amino acids: CASSLQEVTDTQYF.

In its sample, this clonotype was seen a few times. The chain combines TRBV5-1 with TRBJ2-7; D call uncertain. V lost 3 bases, J lost 0 bases, and 10 bases lay in between. The CDR3 has 14 amino acids. CDR1 is SGHRS and CDR2 is YFSETQ in the germline V gene. The CDR3 is CASSSQDLSYEQYF. For the CDR3, the DNA is TGCGCCAGCAGCTCCCAGGACCTCTCCTACGAGCAGTACTTC.

This clonotype was seen many times. The J gene is TRBJ2-7, the V gene TRBV5-1; 10 bases align to TRBD1. Germline V CDR1 and CDR2: SGHRS, YFSETQ. The CDR3 extends over 16 amino acids. Germline trimming cut 0 bases from V and 3 bases from J; bases unmatched to any gene: 6. The CDR3 DNA reads TGCGCCAGCAGCTTGGCCCGACAGGGGGCTAACTACGAGCAGTACTTC. Protein: CASSLARQGANYEQYF.

The rearrangement links TRBV14 to TRBJ2-1, with 11 bases aligning to TRBD2. Losses at the gene ends were 4 bases for V and 3 bases for J; bases not matched to a gene: 5. This CDR3 contains 16 residues. The germline V gene encodes CDR1 SGHDN and CDR2 FVKESK. CDR3 DNA: TGTGCCAGCAGCCGGGGGACTAGCGGTTACTACAATGAGCAGTTCTTC. Encoded protein: CASSRGTSGYYNEQFF.

In its sample, this clonotype was seen many times. The chain carries TRBV6-5 and TRBJ2-4, with 9 bases aligning to TRBD2. CDR3 size: 17 residues. Per the germline V gene, CDR1 is MNHEY and CDR2 is SVGAGI. Unmatched junction bases numbered 10, after V lost 4 bases and J lost 3 bases. CDR3 sequence: CASSSAGGRAGKNIQYF. The DNA for the CDR3 is TGTGCCAGCAGTTCGGCGGGCGGGAGGGCCGGCAAAAACATTCAGTACTTC.

This clonotype was recorded at least ten times. An end of the junction differs from the germline gene, which may be a read error. The chain uses TRBV20-1 and TRBJ1-5; a weak D match, TRBD1 (6 bases). In germline, CDR1 is DFQATT, CDR2 SNEGSKA (reference sequence). CDR3 length: 14 amino acids. This CDR3 is CSANHGQRLGSQHF. The CDR3 nucleotides read TGCAGCGCTAACCACGGACAGCGCCTTGGGTCCCAGCATTTT.

This clonotype came up a few times. The CDR3 is CSAVDSLIAYNEQFF. The CDR3 nucleotides read TGCAGTGCCGTCGACTCTCTGATCGCCTACAATGAGCAGTTCTTC. This sequence joins TRBV20-1 and TRBJ2-1; D is unresolved. The CDR3 totals 15 residues. Trimming pared 6 bases from V and 2 bases from J, leaving 17 bases between. CDR1 is DFQATT, CDR2 SNEGSKA, per germline (reference sequence).